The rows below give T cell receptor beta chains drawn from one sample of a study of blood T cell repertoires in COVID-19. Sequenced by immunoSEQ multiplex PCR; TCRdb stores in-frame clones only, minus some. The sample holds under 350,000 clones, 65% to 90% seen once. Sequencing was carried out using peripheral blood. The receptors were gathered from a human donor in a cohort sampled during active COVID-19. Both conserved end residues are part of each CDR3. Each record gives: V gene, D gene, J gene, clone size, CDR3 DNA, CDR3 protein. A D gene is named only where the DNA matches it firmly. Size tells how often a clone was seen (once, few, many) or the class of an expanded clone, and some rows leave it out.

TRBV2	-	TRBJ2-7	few	TGTGCCAGCAGGCCGGAGTTCTACGAGCAGTACTTC	CASRPEFYEQYF
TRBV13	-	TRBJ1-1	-	TGTGCCAGCAGCTTATTGCAGGGGAGAAACACTGAAGCTTTCTTT	CASSLLQGRNTEAFF
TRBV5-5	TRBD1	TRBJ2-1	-	TGTGCCAGCAGCCTGACCGGGACAGAATACAATGAGCAGTTCTTC	CASSLTGTEYNEQFF
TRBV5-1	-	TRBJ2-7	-	TGCGCCAGCAGCTTGGAAGCCCAGCGCTCCTACGAGCAGTACTTC	CASSLEAQRSYEQYF
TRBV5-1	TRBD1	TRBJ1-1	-	TGCGCCAGCAGCATAGGGACAGTCCCTGTCGAAGCTTTCTTT	CASSIGTVPVEAFF
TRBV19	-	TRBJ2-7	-	TGTGCCAGTAGTCAGGGACATCCCTACGAGCAGTACTTC	CASSQGHPYEQYF
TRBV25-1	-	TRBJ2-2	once	TGTGCCAGCAGTGAAGGGCAGGGGTGGTACGCCGGGGAGCTGTTTTTT	CASSEGQGWYAGELFF
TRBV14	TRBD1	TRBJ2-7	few	TGTGCCAGCAGCCGACAAGCGGGACAGGGCTCCTACGAGCAGTACTTC	CASSRQAGQGSYEQYF
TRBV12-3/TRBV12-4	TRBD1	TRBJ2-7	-	TGTGCCAGCAGTACCGGGACAGCCTACGAGCAGTACTTC	CASSTGTAYEQYF
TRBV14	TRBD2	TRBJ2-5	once	TGTGCCAGCAGACACGTTTGTTTTAACGGGAGGGCCCCGATACAAGAGACCCAGTACTTC	CASRHVCFNGRAPIQETQYF
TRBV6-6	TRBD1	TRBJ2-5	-	TGTGCCAGCAGCTCCCGGGACAGGGGAGGTCGGGATTACTTC	CASSSRDRGGRDYF
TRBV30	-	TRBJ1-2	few	TGTGCCTGGAGGGCGACAGGTAGCGGCTACACCTTC	CAWRATGSGYTF
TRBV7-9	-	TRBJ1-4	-	TGTGCCAGCAGCCTCCCCCCGGTAGCAACTAATGAAAAACTGTTTTTT	CASSLPPVATNEKLFF
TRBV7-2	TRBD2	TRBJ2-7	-	TGTGCCAGCAGTCATAGGGTCACCGGAGGCGGGAGCTCCTACGAGCAGTACTTC	CASSHRVTGGGSSYEQYF
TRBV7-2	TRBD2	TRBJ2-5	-	TGTGCCAGCACGTCGCGGGGGGAAGAGACCCAGTACTTC	CASTSRGEETQYF
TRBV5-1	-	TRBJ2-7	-	TGCGCCAGCAGCTTGAACAGCCCATACGAGCAGTACTTC	CASSLNSPYEQYF
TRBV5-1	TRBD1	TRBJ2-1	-	TGCGCCAGCAGCCCCGGGACAGAGATCTACGGTGAGCAGTTCTTC	CASSPGTEIYGEQFF
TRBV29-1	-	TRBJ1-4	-	TGCAGCGTTGCAGGGGATCGGGTCGAATCGGGTGAAAAACTGTTTTTT	CSVAGDRVESGEKLFF
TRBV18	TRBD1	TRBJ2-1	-	TGTGCCAGCTCACCGATAGGGGACAGGCCGGTCAATGAGCAGTTCTTC	CASSPIGDRPVNEQFF
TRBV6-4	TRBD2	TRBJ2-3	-	TGTGCCAGCAGTGACTCGACTAGCGGATCCACAGATACGCAGTATTTT	CASSDSTSGSTDTQYF
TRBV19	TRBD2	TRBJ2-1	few	TGTGCCAGTAGCGACTCGACTAGCGGGGCCTCCTACAATGAGCAGTTCTTC	CASSDSTSGASYNEQFF
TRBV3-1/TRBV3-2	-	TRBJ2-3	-	TGTGCCAGCAGCCAAAGAGGGACTCTCCGCACAGATACGCAGTATTTT	CASSQRGTLRTDTQYF
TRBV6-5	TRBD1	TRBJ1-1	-	TGTGCCAGCAGTCCCCCGACAGGGCGCGGAACTGAAGCTTTCTTT	CASSPPTGRGTEAFF
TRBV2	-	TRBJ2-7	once	TGTGCCAGCAGTGTCGCGAGGTACGAGCAGTACTTC	CASSVARYEQYF
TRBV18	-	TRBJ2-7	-	TGTGCCAGCTCACCACCTTCCACCTACGAGCAGTACTTC	CASSPPSTYEQYF
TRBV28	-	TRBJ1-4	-	TGTGCCAGCAGTATACCCGGGAGAACTAATGAAAAACTGTTTTTT	CASSIPGRTNEKLFF
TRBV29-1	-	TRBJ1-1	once	TGCAGCGTTGAAGATCCCGGGACACGGAACACTGAAGCTTTCTTT	CSVEDPGTRNTEAFF
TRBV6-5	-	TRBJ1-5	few	TGTGCCTCCGGGGTTGCGCCCCAGCATTTT	CASGVAPQHF
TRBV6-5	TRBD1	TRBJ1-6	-	TGTGCCAGCAGTTCTGGACAGGGTCAAAGAGGTTCACCCCTCCACTTT	CASSSGQGQRGSPLHF
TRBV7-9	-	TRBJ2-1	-	TGTGCCAGCAGCGCCGAGAGGAGCTCCTACAATGAGCAGTTCTTC	CASSAERSSYNEQFF
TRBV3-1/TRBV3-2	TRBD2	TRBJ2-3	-	TGTGCCAGCAGCCAAGAGAGAATAGCGGGAGCTGATACGCAGTATTTT	CASSQERIAGADTQYF
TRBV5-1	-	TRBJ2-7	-	TGCGCCAGCAGCCGGGACATTGCATACGAGCAGTACTTC	CASSRDIAYEQYF
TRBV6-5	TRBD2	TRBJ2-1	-	TGTGCCAGCAGTCCTACTAGCGGGAGTGTGAGTGAGCAGTTCTTC	CASSPTSGSVSEQFF
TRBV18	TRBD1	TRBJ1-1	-	TGTGCCAGCTCACCACCGACAGGGGGCGCGTGGACTGAAGCTTTCTTT	CASSPPTGGAWTEAFF
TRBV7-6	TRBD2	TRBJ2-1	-	TGTGCCAGCAGCCTGGCCGGGACTAGCGGGACTGTAACTAACAATGAGCAGTTCTTC	CASSLAGTSGTVTNNEQFF
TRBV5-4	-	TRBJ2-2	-	TGTGCCAGCAGCCCCGACAGAGACACCGGGGAGCTGTTTTTT	CASSPDRDTGELFF
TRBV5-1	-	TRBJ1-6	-	TGCGCCAGCAGCTTGGTGGGGGCGTATGATTCACCCCTCCACTTT	CASSLVGAYDSPLHF
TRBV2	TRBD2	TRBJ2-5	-	TGTGCCAGCACGGGGCTAGCGGGAAAAGAGACCCAGTACTTC	CASTGLAGKETQYF
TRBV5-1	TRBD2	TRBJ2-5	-	TGCGCCAGCATAAAACTAGCGGGGGCCCAAGAGACCCAGTACTTC	CASIKLAGAQETQYF
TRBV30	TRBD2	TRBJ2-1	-	TGTGCCTGGAGTGCCCAACTAGCGGGAGGCCTGCAGTTCTTC	CAWSAQLAGGLQFF
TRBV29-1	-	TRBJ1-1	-	TGCAGCGTTGTAAGGAACGCCGGGACAAAAACTGAAGCTTTCTTT	CSVVRNAGTKTEAFF
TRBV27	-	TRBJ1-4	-	TGTGCCAGCAGTTTATCATCGGGGGGGAATGAAAAACTGTTTTTT	CASSLSSGGNEKLFF
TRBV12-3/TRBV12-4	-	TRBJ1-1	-	TGTGCCAGCAGACTGGGGGGGTTGGAAACTTTCTTT	CASRLGGLETFF
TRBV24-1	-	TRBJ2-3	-	TGTGCCACCAGTGACCCCCTGCGGGCTACGCAGTATTTT	CATSDPLRATQYF
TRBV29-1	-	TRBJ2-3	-	TGCAGCGTTCGTATGACAGGCCGTAGCACAGATACGCAGTATTTT	CSVRMTGRSTDTQYF
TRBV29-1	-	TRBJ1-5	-	TGCAGCGTTGAAGAGAACGGGAATCAGCCCCAGCATTTT	CSVEENGNQPQHF